This T cell receptor (beta chain) was sequenced for a study of cytomegalovirus exposure and HLA in healthy donors. Overall study findings and caveats: HLA alleles were associated with 15,000 to 20,000 TCR beta sequences in a later analysis at 0.05 false discovery rate.

V was shortened by 1 base and J by 5 bases, with 14 bases between the two germline ends. The CDR3 totals 16 residues. Germline V gene sequence: CDR1 LNHDA, CDR2 SQIVND (reference sequence). All the people who gave samples were healthy bone marrow donors. Notes on this clone: The antigen is unknown.

The PCR contained 60 Vbeta and 13 Jbeta primers. TCRdb keeps only in-frame clones here, not all; method: immunoSEQ multiplex PCR. The sample consists of about 200,000 clones, around 77% of them appearing once. This TCR was sampled from a man aged 25-45 years in good health and CMV-seronegative. The sequenced sample consisted of PBMCs. The J gene is TRBJ2-2, the V gene TRBV19, with a possible D match to TRBD2 (6 bases). In nucleotides, the CDR3 is TGTGCCAGTAGTATAGCCTATAGCGGTCAAACCGGGGAGCTGTTTTTT. Its translation: CASSIAYSGQTGELFF. Combining the CDR3 with reference TRBV19 and TRBJ2-2 gives the whole variable domain DGGITQSPKYLFRKEGQNVTLSCEQNLNHDAMYWYRQDPGQGLRLIYYSQIVNDFQKGDIAEGYSVSREKKESFPLTVTSAQKNPTAFYLCASSIAYSGQTGELFFGEGSRLTVL.